Each of the 14 T cell receptor beta chains below was sequenced from the same sample in a study of blood T cells in healthy people across ages. Primed by a sample-barcoded 5' primer and a J-beta primer mix, a second PCR proceeded for roughly 7 to 11 cycles. TCRdb analysed the 5' RACE reads with MiXCR anew, one entry per CDR3 protein. The data contain approximately 900,000 distinct CDR3 sequences, 25% to 30% of them seen just once; the ten biggest clones take up about 9.4%. This same sample was also part of a study on T cells of mothers and their children.

The sequenced sample consisted of blood. The source is a woman aged 35 to 49 in good health.

The chain has TRBV27 and TRBJ2-7, with 8 bases lining up with TRBD2. Trimming cost V 6 bases and J 2 bases; bases outside gene matches: 12. The CDR3 loop spans 16 amino acids. Per germline, CDR1 MNHEY and CDR2 SMNVEV (reference sequence). The CDR3 reads CASSWAGGGPPYEQYF. In DNA form, the CDR3 reads TGTGCCAGCAGCTGGGCCGGCGGGGGGCCTCCCTACGAGCAGTACTTC.

This clonotype showed up just a few times. Germline is not matched at one junction end, which may reflect a read error. The J gene is TRBJ2-1, the V gene TRBV5-1, with TRBD1 identical over 10 bases. The V gene's germline CDR1 is SGHRS and CDR2 YFSETQ. CDR3 size: 16 residues. The CDR3 DNA follows: TGCTCCAGCCGCCAACGACAGGGGGCGATGGGCAATGAGCAGTTCTTC. This gives the protein CSSRQRQGAMGNEQFF.

The rearrangement links TRBV7-2 to TRBJ2-5; TRBD1 matches at 8 bases. The DNA end is a closer match to TRBJ2-7, so the J assignment may be wrong. The germline V gene encodes CDR1 SGHTA and CDR2 FQGNSA. This CDR3 has 15 amino acids. CDR3 protein: CASSDQDRGLGEQYF. CDR3 nucleotides: TGTGCCAGCAGCGACCAAGACAGGGGTTTAGGCGAGCAGTACTTC.

CDR3 sequence (DNA): TGTGCCAGCAGCTTGGCCGGGACAAGGGTCGGGGATGGCTACACCTTC. It translates to CASSLAGTRVGDGYTF. This chain joins TRBV5-5 and TRBJ1-2; weak D call: TRBD1 (6 bases). Trimming left V 0 bases short and J 6 bases short, with 18 bases between. Germline V lookup: CDR1 SGHKS, CDR2 YYEKEE (reference sequence). The length of the CDR3 is 16 residues.

V is TRBV11-2 and J is TRBJ2-5; D possibly uses TRBD1 or TRBD2 (5 bases each). The CDR3 extends over 14 amino acids. Trimming left V 5 bases short and J 5 bases short, with 15 bases between. Per germline, CDR1 SGHAT and CDR2 FQNNGV. CDR3 sequence (DNA): TGTGCCAGCAGCCCGGGAAGGGGCTGGGAGACCCAGTACTTC. It yields the protein CASSPGRGWETQYF.

This clonotype was recorded many times. The chain joins TRBV20-1 to TRBJ2-7; 7 nucleotides align to TRBD1. The CDR3 totals 12 residues. Germline V lookup: CDR1 DFQATT, CDR2 SNEGSKA (reference sequence). J gave up 4 bases and V 4 bases, and 4 bases lay outside the gene matches. Here the CDR3 reads CSATDRRYEQYF. The DNA of the CDR3 is TGCAGTGCTACGGACAGGCGATACGAGCAGTACTTC.

Note on this clonotype: Germline and junction disagree at one end, which may indicate a read error. V usage is TRBV5-1 and J usage is TRBJ2-1, with D perhaps matching TRBD1 or TRBD2 (5 bases each). The assigned J gene may be wrong: the sequence end matches TRBJ2-7 better. Germline loops: CDR1 SGHRS, CDR2 YFSETQ. This CDR3 is 15 amino acids long. Here the CDR3 reads CASTLRGADYNEQYF. CDR3 sequence (DNA): TGCGCCAGCACCTTGAGAGGGGCCGATTACAATGAGCAGTACTTC.

This rearrangement joins TRBV11-2 to TRBJ2-4; D unclear. The better agreement between TRBJ2-7 and the DNA end casts doubt on the J call. The CDR3 is 10 amino acids. Per germline, CDR1 SGHAT and CDR2 FQNNGV. This chain's CDR3 is CASSGPEQYF. The CDR3 DNA reads TGTGCCAGCAGCGGGCCCGAGCAGTACTTC.

CDR3 loop: CASSPTGGHETQYF. CDR3 nucleotides: TGTGCCAGCAGCCCAACAGGGGGTCATGAGACCCAGTACTTC. The chain is built from TRBV14 and TRBJ2-5; 8 bases match TRBD1. Losses at the gene ends were 4 bases for V and 5 bases for J; bases not matched to a gene: 6. Germline CDR1 reads SGHDN; CDR2 reads FVKESK. The CDR3 has 14 residues.

The chain carries TRBV11-2 and TRBJ2-2, with 7 bases matching TRBD1. Germline CDR1 and CDR2: SGHAT and FQNNGV. V was clipped by 8 bases and J by 2 bases; unmatched bases: 5. The CDR3 is 14 residues long. CDR3 residues: CASGTGVNTGELFF. The DNA for the CDR3 is TGTGCCAGCGGTACAGGGGTAAACACCGGGGAGCTGTTTTTT. Based on the CDR3 plus reference TRBV11-2 and TRBJ2-2, the full variable domain is EAGVAQSPRYKIIEKRQSVAFWCNPISGHATLYWYQQILGQGPKLLIQFQNNGVVDDSQLPKDRFSAERLKGVDSTLKIQPAKLEDSAVYLCASGTGVNTGELFFGEGSRLTVL.

The chain combines TRBV27 with TRBJ1-2; D is undetermined. Germline V CDR1 and CDR2: MNHEY, SMNVEV (reference sequence). V lost 5 bases, J lost 5 bases, and 9 bases lay in between. The CDR3 extends over 12 amino acids. The CDR3 protein is CASSTREYGYTF. The CDR3 nucleotides read TGTGCCAGCAGTACACGGGAGTATGGCTACACCTTC.

This clonotype came up once. The genes are TRBV24-1 and TRBJ2-3; D unclear. CDR1 and CDR2 from the germline V gene are KGHDR and SFDVKD. The CDR3 loop spans 15 amino acids. Trimming shortened V by 4 bases and J by 1 base, and 11 bases separated the two germline ends. CDR3 in amino acids: CATSEPSQGTDTQYF. DNA for the CDR3: TGTGCCACCAGTGAACCATCCCAAGGCACAGATACGCAGTATTTT.

The sample holds many counts of this clonotype. The rearrangement uses TRBV29-1 and TRBJ2-6; D perhaps matches TRBD2 (5 bases). The length of the CDR3 is 14 residues. V was shortened by 4 bases and J by 2 bases, with 9 bases between the two germline ends. CDR1 is SQVTM and CDR2 is ANQGSEA in the germline V gene. The CDR3 DNA is TGCAGCGTTGTGGACTTAGCTGGGGCCAACGTCCTGACTTTC. It codes for CSVVDLAGANVLTF.

Turning to this clonotype: A much larger clone differs from this one at a single base, so this may be a read error. The CDR3 DNA reads as TGTGCCAGCAGCTTAGTTTTCCCAGGGGCAGAGCAGTACTTC. This translates into CASSLVFPGAEQYF. The V and J genes are TRBV7-2 and TRBJ2-7; D is possibly TRBD1 (6 bases). CDR3 size: 14 residues. V was cut by 1 base and J by 7 bases, with 14 bases left in between. The V gene's germline CDR1 is SGHTA and CDR2 FQGNSA.